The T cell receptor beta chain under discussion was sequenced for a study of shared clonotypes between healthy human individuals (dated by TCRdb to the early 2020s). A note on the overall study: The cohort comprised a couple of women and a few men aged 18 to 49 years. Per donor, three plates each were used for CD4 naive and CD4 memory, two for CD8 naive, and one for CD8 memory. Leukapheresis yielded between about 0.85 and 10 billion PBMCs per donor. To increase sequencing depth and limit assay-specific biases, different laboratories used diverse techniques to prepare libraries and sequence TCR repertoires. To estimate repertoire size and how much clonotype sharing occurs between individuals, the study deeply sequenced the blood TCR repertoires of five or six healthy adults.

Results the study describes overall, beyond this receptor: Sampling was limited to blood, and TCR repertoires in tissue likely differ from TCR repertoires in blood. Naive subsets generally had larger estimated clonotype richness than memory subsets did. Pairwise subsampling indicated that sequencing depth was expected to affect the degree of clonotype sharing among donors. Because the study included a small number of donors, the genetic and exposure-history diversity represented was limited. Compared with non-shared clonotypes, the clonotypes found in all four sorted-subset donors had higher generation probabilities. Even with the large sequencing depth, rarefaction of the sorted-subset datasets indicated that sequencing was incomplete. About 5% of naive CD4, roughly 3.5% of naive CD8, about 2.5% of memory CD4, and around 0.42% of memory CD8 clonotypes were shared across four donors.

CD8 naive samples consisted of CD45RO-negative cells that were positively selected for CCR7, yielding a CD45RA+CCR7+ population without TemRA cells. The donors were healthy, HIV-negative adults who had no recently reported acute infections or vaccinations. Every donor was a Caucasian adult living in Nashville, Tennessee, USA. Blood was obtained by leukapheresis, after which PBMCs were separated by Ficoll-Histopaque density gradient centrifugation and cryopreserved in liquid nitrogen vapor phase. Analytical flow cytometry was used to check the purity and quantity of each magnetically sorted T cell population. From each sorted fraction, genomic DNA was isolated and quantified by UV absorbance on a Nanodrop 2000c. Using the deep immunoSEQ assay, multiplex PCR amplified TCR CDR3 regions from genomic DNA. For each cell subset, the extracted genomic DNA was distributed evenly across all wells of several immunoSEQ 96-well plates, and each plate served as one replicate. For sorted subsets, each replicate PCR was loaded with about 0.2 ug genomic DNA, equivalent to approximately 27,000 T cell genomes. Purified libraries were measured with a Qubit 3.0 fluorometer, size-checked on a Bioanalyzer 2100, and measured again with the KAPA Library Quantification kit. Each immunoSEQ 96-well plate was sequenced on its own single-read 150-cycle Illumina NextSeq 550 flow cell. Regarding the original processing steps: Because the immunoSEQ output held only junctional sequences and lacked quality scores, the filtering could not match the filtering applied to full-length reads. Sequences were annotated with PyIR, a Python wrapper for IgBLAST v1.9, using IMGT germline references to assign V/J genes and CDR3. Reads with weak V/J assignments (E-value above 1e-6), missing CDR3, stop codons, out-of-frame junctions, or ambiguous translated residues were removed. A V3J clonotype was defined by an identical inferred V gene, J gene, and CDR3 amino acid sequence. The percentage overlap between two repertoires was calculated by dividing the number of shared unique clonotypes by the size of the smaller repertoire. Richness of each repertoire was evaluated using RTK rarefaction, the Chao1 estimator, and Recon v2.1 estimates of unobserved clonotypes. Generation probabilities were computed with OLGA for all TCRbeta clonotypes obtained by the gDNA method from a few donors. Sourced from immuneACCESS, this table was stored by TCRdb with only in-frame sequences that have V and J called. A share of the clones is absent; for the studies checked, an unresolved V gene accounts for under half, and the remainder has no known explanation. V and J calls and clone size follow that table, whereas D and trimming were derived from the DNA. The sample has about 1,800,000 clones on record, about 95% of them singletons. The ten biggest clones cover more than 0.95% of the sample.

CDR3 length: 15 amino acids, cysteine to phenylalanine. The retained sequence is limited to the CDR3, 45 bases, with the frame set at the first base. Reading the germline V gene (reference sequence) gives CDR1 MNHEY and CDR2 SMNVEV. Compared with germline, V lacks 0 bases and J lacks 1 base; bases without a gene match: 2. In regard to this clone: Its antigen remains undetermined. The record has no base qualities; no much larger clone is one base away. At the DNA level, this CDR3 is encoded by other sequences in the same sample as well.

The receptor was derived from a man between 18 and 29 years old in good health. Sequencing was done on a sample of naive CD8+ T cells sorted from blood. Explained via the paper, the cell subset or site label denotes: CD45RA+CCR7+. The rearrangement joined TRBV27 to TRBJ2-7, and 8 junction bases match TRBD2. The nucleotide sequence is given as TGTGCCAGCAGTTTATCGAGCGGGGGTTCCTACGAGCAGTACTTC. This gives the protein CASSLSSGGSYEQYF.